What follows are 2 T cell receptor beta chains derived from one specimen sequenced in a study of identical twins. TCRdb itself ran the 5' RACE reads through MiXCR, one entry per CDR3 protein. Among around 550,000 distinct CDR3 sequences listed, about 16% were seen once. These data are also associated with another study on yellow fever vaccine responses in identical twins.

Sequencing input: CD4+ T cells sorted from blood. The receptors come from a woman aged 18-29 years in good health.

The chain combines TRBV28 with TRBJ2-2, with D perhaps TRBD2 (5 bases). Deletions cut 1 base from V and 8 bases from J, with 17 bases between. Germline V gene lookup returns CDR1 MDHEN and CDR2 SYDVKM. The CDR3 has 16 residues. Written as DNA, the CDR3 is TGTGCCAGCAGTTTATCCTTCCTAGGGAAGCGGGGGGAGCTGTTTTTT. Its translation is CASSLSFLGKRGELFF.

The chain employs TRBV28 and TRBJ1-2; 9 bases fit TRBD1. The CDR3 covers 14 residues. The V segment lost 5 bases and the J segment 4 bases; nucleotides outside the gene matches: 5. The V gene's germline CDR1 is MDHEN and CDR2 SYDVKM. CDR3 nucleotides: TGTGCCAGCAGTCGGCCGACAGGGGGCTATGGCTACACCTTC. This encodes CASSRPTGGYGYTF.